A selection of T cell receptor beta chains follows, all from one sample in a study of blood T cell repertoires in COVID-19. This table comes from immunoSEQ multiplex PCR, and its TCRdb copy is limited to in-frame clones, with some not included. Of about 85,000 clones in the sample, around 93% were seen once. The sequenced material came from peripheral blood. The receptor source for this set is a human donor with active COVID-19. The donor label of this sample is uncertain. CDR3s include the opening cysteine and the closing phenylalanine or tryptophan. The D gene is left open where the match is weak. A clone size is listed for some rows: how often the clone was seen (once, few, many), or a class if it is expanded.

j_call | d_call | clone_size | v_call | cdr3_aa | cdr3_nt
TRBJ2-7 | NA | NA | TRBV12-1 | CASTHPPGGPGTSYEQYF | TGTGCCAGCACCCATCCACCGGGGGGGCCCGGGACCTCCTACGAGCAGTACTTC
TRBJ1-2 | TRBD1 | NA | TRBV5-8 | CASRHITGGGYGYTF | TGTGCCAGCAGACATATAACAGGGGGCGGCTATGGCTACACCTTC
TRBJ2-3 | NA | NA | TRBV19 | CATQSGLYTDTQYF | TGTGCCACCCAAAGCGGACTCTACACAGATACGCAGTATTTT
TRBJ2-7 | NA | NA | TRBV28 | CASSGQRAKEYF | TGTGCCAGCAGCGGTCAGCGGGCCAAGGAGTACTTC
TRBJ2-2 | NA | NA | TRBV7-9 | CASSLRTNTGELFF | TGTGCCAGCAGCTTAAGGACTAACACCGGGGAGCTGTTTTTT
TRBJ1-2 | NA | few | TRBV5-5 | CASSLTGTLYGYTF | TGTGCCAGCAGCTTGACAGGGACCCTCTATGGCTACACCTTC
TRBJ2-2 | NA | NA | TRBV11-2 | CASSLAQGTGELFF | TGTGCCAGCAGCTTGGCTCAGGGCACCGGGGAGCTGTTTTTT
TRBJ1-6 | NA | NA | TRBV3-1/TRBV3-2 | CASSSEGQGNSPLHF | TGTGCCAGCAGCTCCGAAGGGCAGGGCAATTCACCCCTCCACTTT
TRBJ2-2 | TRBD1 | NA | TRBV9 | CASSVFGTANTGELFF | TGTGCCAGCAGCGTGTTCGGGACAGCGAACACCGGGGAGCTGTTTTTT
TRBJ2-1 | TRBD2 | NA | TRBV19 | CASSMLAGGLFNEQFF | TGTGCCAGTAGTATGCTGGCGGGGGGGCTTTTCAATGAGCAGTTCTTC
TRBJ1-2 | NA | NA | TRBV11-2 | CASSLGRGPAGTF | TGTGCCAGCAGCTTAGGGAGAGGGCCGGCGGGCACCTTC
TRBJ2-7 | NA | NA | TRBV21-1 | CASSKHSSGGVLSSYEQYF | TGTGCCAGCAGCAAGCACTCTAGCGGGGGGGTTTTAAGCTCCTACGAGCAGTACTTC
TRBJ2-2 | TRBD1 | NA | TRBV28 | CASSLGQLIDTGELFF | TGTGCCAGCAGCTTGGGACAGCTTATTGACACCGGGGAGCTGTTTTTT
TRBJ1-6 | NA | once | TRBV11-1 | CASSLASGSPLHF | TGTGCCAGCAGCTTAGCGTCGGGTTCACCCCTCCACTTT
TRBJ1-1 | NA | NA | TRBV7-3 | CASSPDRLNTEAFF | TGTGCCAGCAGCCCGGACAGATTGAACACTGAAGCTTTCTTT
TRBJ2-5 | NA | NA | TRBV25-1 | CASSPRDNQETQYF | TGTGCCAGCAGTCCCCGGGACAACCAAGAGACCCAGTACTTC
TRBJ2-2 | TRBD1 | NA | TRBV6-4 | CASSDSIGGQGTGELFF | TGTGCCAGCAGTGACTCGATAGGCGGACAGGGGACCGGGGAGCTGTTTTTT
TRBJ2-7 | TRBD1 | NA | TRBV19 | CASSTGTGYEQYF | TGTGCCAGTAGTACCGGGACAGGCTACGAGCAGTACTTC
TRBJ1-1 | NA | NA | TRBV19 | CASSPSLQGRNTEAFF | TGTGCCAGTAGTCCGAGCCTTCAGGGGCGGAACACTGAAGCTTTCTTT
TRBJ1-6 | NA | NA | TRBV12-5 | CASGPPPSNSPLHF | TGTGCTAGTGGACCCCCCCCCAGTAATTCACCCCTCCACTTT
TRBJ2-7 | TRBD1 | NA | TRBV3-1/TRBV3-2 | CASSQVLGQGRHEQYF | TGTGCCAGCAGCCAAGTTTTAGGACAGGGGCGGCACGAGCAGTACTTC
TRBJ1-1 | TRBD1 | NA | TRBV5-5 | CASRLTGLTFF | TGTGCCAGCAGATTGACAGGGTTGACTTTCTTT
TRBJ2-7 | NA | NA | TRBV5-4 | CASSLGGTGKGEQYF | TGTGCCAGCAGCTTGGGGGGAACAGGGAAGGGCGAGCAGTACTTC
TRBJ2-7 | TRBD1 | NA | TRBV19 | CASSRDRGNLGDSYEQYF | TGTGCCAGTAGCCGTGACAGGGGTAATCTAGGTGACTCCTACGAGCAGTACTTC
TRBJ2-3 | NA | NA | TRBV7-7 | CASSLTKGAADTQYF | TGTGCTAGCAGCTTAACCAAAGGGGCCGCAGATACGCAGTATTTT
TRBJ2-7 | TRBD2 | few | TRBV5-1 | CASSWTSGGQTLSYEQYF | TGCGCCAGCAGCTGGACTAGCGGGGGACAAACGCTCTCCTACGAGCAGTACTTC